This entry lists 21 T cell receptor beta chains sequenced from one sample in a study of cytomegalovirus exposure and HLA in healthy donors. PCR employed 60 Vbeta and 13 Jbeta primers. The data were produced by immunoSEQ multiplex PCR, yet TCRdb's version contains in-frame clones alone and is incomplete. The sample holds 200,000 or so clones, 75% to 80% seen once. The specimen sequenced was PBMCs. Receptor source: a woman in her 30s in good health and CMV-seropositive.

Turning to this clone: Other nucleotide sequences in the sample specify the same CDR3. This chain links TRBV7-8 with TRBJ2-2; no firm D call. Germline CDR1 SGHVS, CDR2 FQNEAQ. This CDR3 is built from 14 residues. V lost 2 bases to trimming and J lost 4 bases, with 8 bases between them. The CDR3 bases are TGTGCCAGCAGCTTAATCAGGTCCACCGGGGAGCTGTTTTTT. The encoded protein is CASSLIRSTGELFF.

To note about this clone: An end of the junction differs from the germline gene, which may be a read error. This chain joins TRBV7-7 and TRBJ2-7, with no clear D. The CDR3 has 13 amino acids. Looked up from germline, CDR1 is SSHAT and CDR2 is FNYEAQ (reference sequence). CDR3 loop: CASSLESGYEQYF. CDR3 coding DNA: TGTGCTAGCAGCTTAGAGTCGGGTTACGAGCAGTACTTC.

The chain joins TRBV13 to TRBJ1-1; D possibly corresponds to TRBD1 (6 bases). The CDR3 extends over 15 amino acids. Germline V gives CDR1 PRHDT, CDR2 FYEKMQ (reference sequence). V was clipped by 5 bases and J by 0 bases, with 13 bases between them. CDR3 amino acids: CASSPWTEMNTEAFF. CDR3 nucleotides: TGTGCCAGCAGCCCCTGGACAGAGATGAACACTGAAGCTTTCTTT.

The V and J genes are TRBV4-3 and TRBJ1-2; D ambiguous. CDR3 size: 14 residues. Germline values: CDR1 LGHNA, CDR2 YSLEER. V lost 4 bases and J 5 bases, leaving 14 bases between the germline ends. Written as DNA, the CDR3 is TGCGCCAGCAGCCTCGGGGAGGGCCATTATGGCTACACCTTC. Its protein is CASSLGEGHYGYTF.

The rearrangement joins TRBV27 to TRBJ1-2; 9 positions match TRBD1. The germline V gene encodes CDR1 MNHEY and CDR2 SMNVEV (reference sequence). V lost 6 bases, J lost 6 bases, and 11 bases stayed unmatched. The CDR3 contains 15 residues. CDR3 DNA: TGTGCCAGCAGCCATGCAACCGGGACAGGGAATGGCTACACCTTC. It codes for CASSHATGTGNGYTF.

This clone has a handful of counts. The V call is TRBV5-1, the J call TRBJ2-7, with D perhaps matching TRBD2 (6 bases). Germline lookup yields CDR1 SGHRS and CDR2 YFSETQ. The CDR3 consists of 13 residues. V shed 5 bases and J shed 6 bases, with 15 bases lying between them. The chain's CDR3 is CASSAGGTLEQYF. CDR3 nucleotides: TGCGCCAGCAGTGCTGGGGGGACGCTCGAGCAGTACTTC.

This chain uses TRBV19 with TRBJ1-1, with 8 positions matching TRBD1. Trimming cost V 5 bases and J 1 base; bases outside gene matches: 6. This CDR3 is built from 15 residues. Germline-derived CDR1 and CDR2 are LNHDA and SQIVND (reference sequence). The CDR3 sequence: CASSLHRGTNTEAFF. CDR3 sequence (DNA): TGTGCCAGTAGTCTCCACAGGGGGACGAACACTGAAGCTTTCTTT.

The CDR3 bases are TGCAGCACCAGGTCGCAGACGTGGTCTGGCTACACCTTC. Residues: CSTRSQTWSGYTF. The chain is built from TRBV29-1 and TRBJ1-2; D is undetermined. Trimming stripped 8 bases from V and 7 bases from J, with 20 bases between. This CDR3 contains 13 residues. Germline V gene sequence: CDR1 SQVTM, CDR2 ANQGSEA.

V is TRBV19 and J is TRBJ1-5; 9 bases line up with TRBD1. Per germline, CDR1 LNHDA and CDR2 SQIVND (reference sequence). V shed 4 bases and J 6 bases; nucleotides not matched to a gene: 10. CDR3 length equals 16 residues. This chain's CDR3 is CASSTRQTGGGQPQHF. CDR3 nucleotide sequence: TGTGCCAGTAGTACCCGCCAAACAGGGGGCGGTCAGCCCCAGCATTTT.

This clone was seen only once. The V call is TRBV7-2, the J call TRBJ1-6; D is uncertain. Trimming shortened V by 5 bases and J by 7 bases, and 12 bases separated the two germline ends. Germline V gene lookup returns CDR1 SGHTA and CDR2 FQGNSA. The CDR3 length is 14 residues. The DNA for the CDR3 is TGTGCCAGCAGCCCTTGGGCCGAAAATTCACCCCTCCACTTT. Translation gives CASSPWAENSPLHF.

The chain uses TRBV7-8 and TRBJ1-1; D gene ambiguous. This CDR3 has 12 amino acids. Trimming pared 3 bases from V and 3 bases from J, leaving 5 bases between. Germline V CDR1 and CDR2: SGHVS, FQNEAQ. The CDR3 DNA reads TGTGCCAGCAGCTTTTCCGACACTGAAGCTTTCTTT. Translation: CASSFSDTEAFF. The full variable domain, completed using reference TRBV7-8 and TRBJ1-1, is GAGVSQSPRYKVAKRGQDVALRCDPISGHVSLFWYQQALGQGPEFLTYFQNEAQLDKSGLPSDRFFAERPEGSVSTLKIQRTQQEDSAVYLCASSFSDTEAFFGQGTRLTVV.

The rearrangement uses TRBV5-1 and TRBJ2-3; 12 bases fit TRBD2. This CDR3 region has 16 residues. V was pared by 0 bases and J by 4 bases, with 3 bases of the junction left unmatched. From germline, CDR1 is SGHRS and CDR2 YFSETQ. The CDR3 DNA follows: TGCGCCAGCAGCTTGGGACTAGCGGGAGCGGCAGATACGCAGTATTTT. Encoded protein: CASSLGLAGAADTQYF.

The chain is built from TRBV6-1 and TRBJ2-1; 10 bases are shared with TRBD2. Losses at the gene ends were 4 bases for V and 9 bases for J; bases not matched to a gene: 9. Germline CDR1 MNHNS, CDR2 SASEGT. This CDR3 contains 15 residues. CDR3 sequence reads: CASSGSGRVLPEQFF. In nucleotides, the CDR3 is TGTGCCAGCAGTGGGAGCGGGAGGGTTCTCCCTGAGCAGTTCTTC.

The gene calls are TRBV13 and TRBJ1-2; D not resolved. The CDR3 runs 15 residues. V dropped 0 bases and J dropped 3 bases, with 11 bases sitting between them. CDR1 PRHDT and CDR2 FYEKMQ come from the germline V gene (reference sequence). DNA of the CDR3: TGTGCCAGCAGCTTAGGGTCCCCGCCGGACTATGGCTACACCTTC. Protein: CASSLGSPPDYGYTF. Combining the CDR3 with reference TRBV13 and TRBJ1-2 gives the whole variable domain AAGVIQSPRHLIKEKRETATLKCYPIPRHDTVYWYQQGPGQDPQFLISFYEKMQSDKGSIPDRFSAQQFSDYHSELNMSSLELGDSALYFCASSLGSPPDYGYTFGSGTRLTVV.

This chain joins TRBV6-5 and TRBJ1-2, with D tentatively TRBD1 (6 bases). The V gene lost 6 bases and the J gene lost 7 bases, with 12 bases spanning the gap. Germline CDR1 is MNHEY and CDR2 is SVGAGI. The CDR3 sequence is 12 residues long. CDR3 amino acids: CASRTGGAGYTF. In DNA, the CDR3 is TGTGCCAGCAGGACTGGGGGGGCTGGCTACACCTTC.

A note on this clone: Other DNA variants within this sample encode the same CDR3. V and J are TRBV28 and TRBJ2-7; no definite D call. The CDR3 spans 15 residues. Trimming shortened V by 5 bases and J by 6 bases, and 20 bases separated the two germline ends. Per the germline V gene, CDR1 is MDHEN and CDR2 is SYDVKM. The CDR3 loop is CASSPTRRRQGEQYF. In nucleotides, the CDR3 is TGTGCCAGCAGTCCCACCCGTCGCAGGCAAGGCGAGCAGTACTTC.

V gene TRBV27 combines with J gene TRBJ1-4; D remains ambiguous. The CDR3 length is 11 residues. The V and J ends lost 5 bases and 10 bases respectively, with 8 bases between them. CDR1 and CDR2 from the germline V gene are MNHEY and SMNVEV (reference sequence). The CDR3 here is CASSPGGKLFF. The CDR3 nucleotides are TGTGCCAGCAGTCCCGGAGGAAAACTGTTTTTT.

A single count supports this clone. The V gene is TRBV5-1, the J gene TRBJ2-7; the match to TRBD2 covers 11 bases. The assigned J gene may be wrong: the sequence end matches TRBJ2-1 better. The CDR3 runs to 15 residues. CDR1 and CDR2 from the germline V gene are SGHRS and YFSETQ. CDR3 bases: TGCGCCAGCAGCCCACTAGCGGGAGAGAGGAATGAGCAGTTCTTC. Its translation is CASSPLAGERNEQFF.

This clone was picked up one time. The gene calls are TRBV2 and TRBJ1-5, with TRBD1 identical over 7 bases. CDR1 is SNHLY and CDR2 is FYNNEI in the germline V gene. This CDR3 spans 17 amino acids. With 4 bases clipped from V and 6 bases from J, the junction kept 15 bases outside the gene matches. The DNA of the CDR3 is TGTGCCAGCAGTGGCCCGCTAAGGCGGTCAGGGGGTCAGCCCCAGCATTTT. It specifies CASSGPLRRSGGQPQHF.

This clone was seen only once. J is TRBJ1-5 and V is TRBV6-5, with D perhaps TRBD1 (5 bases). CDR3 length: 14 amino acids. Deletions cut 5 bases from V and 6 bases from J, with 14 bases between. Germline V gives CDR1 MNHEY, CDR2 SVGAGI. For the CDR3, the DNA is TGTGCCAGCAGTGCGGGGGGGGGACTTCAGCCCCAGCATTTT. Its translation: CASSAGGGLQPQHF.

CDR3: CASSEWAGELNEQFF. The CDR3 DNA is TGCGCCAGCAGCGAATGGGCAGGGGAGTTAAATGAGCAGTTCTTC. V usage is TRBV5-1 and J usage is TRBJ2-1; possible D gene TRBD1, 6 bases. The CDR3 is made up of 15 amino acids. Germline V gene sequence: CDR1 SGHRS, CDR2 YFSETQ. V was pared by 4 bases and J by 7 bases, with 18 bases between.